The 6 T cell receptor beta chains presented below share a single source sample, sequenced in a study of blood T cell repertoires in COVID-19. Profiling relied on immunoSEQ multiplex PCR, and the TCRdb table lists in-frame clones only, not all of them. This table has 50,000 to 65,000 clones, approximately 83% appearing once. The sequenced sample consisted of peripheral blood. The receptor source for this set is a man between 35 and 55 years old with acute or convalescent COVID-19.

The chain couples TRBV15 to TRBJ1-2; TRBD1 might be the D (5 bases). The CDR3 loop spans 14 amino acids. The V end lost 1 base, the J end lost 3 bases, and 9 bases lay between the germline ends. In germline, CDR1 is LNHNV, CDR2 YYDKDF (reference sequence). For the CDR3, the DNA is TGTGCCACCAGCAGAGGGCAGGGTGACTATGGCTACACCTTC. Translation gives CATSRGQGDYGYTF.

The V and J genes are TRBV2 and TRBJ1-1; D is uncertain. V shed 6 bases and J shed 2 bases, with 7 bases lying between them. This CDR3 comprises 12 residues. CDR1 is SNHLY and CDR2 is FYNNEI in the germline V gene. CDR3: CASSIENTEAFF. DNA for the CDR3: TGTGCCAGCAGCATAGAAAACACTGAAGCTTTCTTT.

CDR3 coding DNA: TGTGCCAGCAGCTTAGTAGCGGGGGTTTTAGCCAAAAACATTCAGTACTTC. This sequence encodes CASSLVAGVLAKNIQYF. The chain uses TRBV7-2 and TRBJ2-4; TRBD2 matches 9 bases. This CDR3 is 17 amino acids long. J gave up 0 bases and V 1 base, and 4 bases lay outside the gene matches. CDR1 is SGHTA and CDR2 is FQGNSA in the germline V gene.

The J gene is TRBJ1-1, the V gene TRBV11-3, with TRBD1 as a possible D gene (6 bases). Trimming stripped 2 bases from V and 6 bases from J, with 16 bases between. Germline CDR1 and CDR2: SGHNT and YENEEA. The CDR3 has 15 residues. CDR3 loop: CASSLQAVGGAEAFF. The CDR3 DNA is TGTGCCAGCAGCTTACAAGCAGTAGGGGGTGCTGAAGCTTTCTTT.

The chain carries TRBV5-1 and TRBJ1-1, with TRBD1 matching over 10 bases. CDR1 and CDR2 from the germline V gene are SGHRS and YFSETQ. CDR3 length: 16 residues. Trimming cost V 2 bases and J 8 bases; bases outside gene matches: 12. The CDR3 bases are TGCGCCAGCAGCTTACTTACGACCGGGACAGGGGCGGAAGCTTTCTTT. Its translation is CASSLLTTGTGAEAFF.

The CDR3 coding sequence is TGTGCCAGCAGCCAAACAGGCGGGGGGCCCTATGGCTACACCTTC. It translates to CASSQTGGGPYGYTF. The chain employs TRBV3-1 (or the pseudogene TRBV3-2) and TRBJ1-2; perhaps TRBD1 as D (6 bases). This CDR3 has 15 amino acids. V lost 2 bases and J 4 bases, leaving 14 bases between the germline ends. CDR1 LGHDT and CDR2 YNNKEL come from the germline V gene (reference sequence).